The next 9 T cell receptor beta chains were all read from a single sample in a study of blood T cell repertoires in COVID-19. Produced via immunoSEQ multiplex PCR; TCRdb's table is partial and in-frame only. Of more than 250,000 clones in the sample, around four fifths are singletons; the top ten hold around 1.2%. Sequencing input: peripheral blood. The receptor set was obtained from a woman aged 45 to 65 with acute or convalescent COVID-19.

V and J are TRBV6-5 and TRBJ1-1, with 9 bases lining up with TRBD1. CDR1 is MNHEY, CDR2 SVGAGI, per germline. The CDR3 is 15 amino acids. The ends lost 6 bases at V and 3 bases at J; junction bases unmatched: 8. DNA for the CDR3: TGTGCCAGCAGCCTACAGGGGGCGTTGGACACTGAAGCTTTCTTT. Translating it yields CASSLQGALDTEAFF.

This clone has just a few counts. V usage is TRBV6-5 and J usage is TRBJ1-3; D gene unclear. This CDR3 region has 12 residues. Germline loops: CDR1 MNHEY, CDR2 SVGAGI. Trimming took 7 bases from V and 0 from J, leaving 4 bases between them. CDR3 protein: CASIDSGNTIYF. Written as DNA, the CDR3 is TGTGCCAGCATAGACTCTGGAAACACCATATATTTT.

The chain employs TRBV24-1 and TRBJ1-1, with a tentative D call TRBD1 (6 bases). In germline, CDR1 is KGHDR, CDR2 SFDVKD. This CDR3 contains 14 residues. Trimming removed 7 bases at V and 7 bases at J, with 18 bases between. CDR3 coding DNA: TGTGCCACCAGGGGGTCTACAGGGCTTGGTGAAGCTTTCTTT. Residues: CATRGSTGLGEAFF.

V is TRBV2 and J is TRBJ2-1; tentative D call: TRBD2 (5 bases). Germline CDR1 and CDR2: SNHLY and FYNNEI. Trimming cost V 7 bases and J 4 bases, with 14 bases left between them. CDR3 length: 14 residues. The CDR3 coding sequence is TGTGCCAGCAATGGGGAGCCGATATACAATGAGCAGTTCTTC. Its protein product is CASNGEPIYNEQFF.

The CDR3 nucleotides read TGTGCCATCAGGCAGGGGAGTGGCACAGATACGCAGTATTTT. Amino acid sequence: CAIRQGSGTDTQYF. The V and J genes are TRBV10-3 and TRBJ2-3; D perhaps matches TRBD1 (6 bases). The germline V gene encodes CDR1 ENHRY and CDR2 SYGVKD. V was pared by 6 bases and J by 1 base, with 11 bases between. The CDR3 runs to 14 residues.

This rearrangement joins TRBV29-1 to TRBJ1-2; tentative D call: TRBD1 (6 bases). Trimming cost V 3 bases and J 1 base, with 9 bases left between them. Looked up from germline, CDR1 is SQVTM and CDR2 is ANQGSEA. The CDR3 is 13 amino acids. The CDR3 DNA is TGCAGCGTTGAGGGGGCCTTTAACTATGGCTACACCTTC. Its protein is CSVEGAFNYGYTF.

J is TRBJ2-7 and V is TRBV5-5, with D tentatively TRBD1 (6 bases). This CDR3 has 14 residues. V lost 2 bases, J lost 3 bases, and 12 bases lay in between. The germline CDR1 and CDR2 sequences are SGHKS and YYEKEE (reference sequence). The CDR3 loop reads CASSFNRESYEQYF. The CDR3 bases are TGTGCCAGCAGCTTTAACAGGGAGAGCTACGAGCAGTACTTC.

The chain has TRBV3-1 (or the pseudogene TRBV3-2) and TRBJ2-2, with a weak D call TRBD1 (6 bases). This CDR3 is 18 amino acids long. V lost 3 bases and J lost 7, with 24 bases in between. CDR1 and CDR2 from the germline V gene are LGHDT and YNNKEL (reference sequence). The CDR3 bases are TGTGCCAGCAGCCAGGTCTTAAGATATACAGGGTCGGGCGGGGAGCTGTTTTTT. Amino acid sequence: CASSQVLRYTGSGGELFF.

The V gene is TRBV3-1 (or the pseudogene TRBV3-2), the J gene TRBJ1-2; D possibly corresponds to TRBD1 (5 bases). The length of the CDR3 is 13 residues. The V end lost 1 base, the J end lost 5 bases, and 8 bases lay between the germline ends. Germline CDR1 and CDR2: LGHDT and YNNKEL (reference sequence). For the CDR3, the DNA is TGTGCCAGCAGCCAAGGGGGCGCTTATGGCTACACCTTC. Translating it yields CASSQGGAYGYTF.